Listed below are T cell receptor beta chains from one sample, sequenced in a study of T-cell reconstitution after alpha-beta-depleted transplantation in children. Using its own MiXCR run on the PCR reads, TCRdb lists one record per CDR3 protein. The data show approximately 290,000 distinct CDR3 sequences, around a tenth seen once. The source was peripheral blood, collected 180 days after TCRalphabeta/CD19-depleted stem cell transplant. The origin of the receptors is a male patient aged 2 to 9 who had a stem cell transplant for chronic granulomatous disease, so the T cells may come from the graft donor. Each CDR3 is given with its conserved first and last residue. Each record gives: J gene, V gene, D gene, clone size, CDR3 protein, CDR3 DNA. A D gene is named only where the DNA matches it firmly. Clone size is shown for a subset of rows, as once, few, many or a class of expanded clone.

TRBJ2-7,TRBV5-1,TRBD1,many,CASSNRGSYEQYF,TGCGCCAGCAGCAACAGGGGCTCCTACGAGCAGTACTTC
TRBJ2-1,TRBV14,NA,many,CASSKIGSSKQFF,TGTGCCAGCAGCAAAATTGGGAGTTCGAAGCAGTTCTTC
TRBJ1-5,TRBV6-1,NA,many,CASSEARSGQPQHF,TGTGCCAGCAGTGAAGCCCGGAGTGGTCAGCCCCAGCATTTT
TRBJ2-1,TRBV19,TRBD2,many,CATGDYPYNEQFF,TGTGCCACGGGGGACTACCCCTACAATGAGCAGTTCTTC
TRBJ2-1,TRBV12-3/TRBV12-4,TRBD1,many,CASSHSGTGDNNEQFF,TGTGCCAGCAGCCATTCCGGGACAGGGGACAACAATGAGCAGTTCTTC
TRBJ2-7,TRBV7-2,TRBD1,many,CASSSGVSGVRGREQYF,TGTGCCAGCAGCTCAGGAGTTAGTGGTGTCAGGGGGCGTGAGCAGTACTTC
TRBJ2-5,TRBV6-1,TRBD1,many,CASSPGQYQETQYF,TGTGCCAGCAGTCCGGGACAGTACCAAGAGACCCAGTACTTC
TRBJ2-1,TRBV6-1,NA,many,CASSKTWNSYNEQFF,TGTGCCAGCAGTAAGACCTGGAATTCCTACAATGAGCAGTTCTTC
TRBJ2-3,TRBV4-3,NA,many,CASSQEPHPSVGTDTQYF,TGCGCCAGCAGCCAAGAACCGCACCCCAGCGTAGGCACAGATACGCAGTATTTT
TRBJ1-5,TRBV20-1,TRBD1,many,CSANTGVQPQHF,TGCAGTGCTAACACAGGGGTTCAGCCCCAGCATTTT
TRBJ2-1,TRBV19,TRBD1,many,CASSRDRGTGSYNEQFF,TGTGCCAGTAGCCGGGACAGGGGAACGGGCTCCTACAATGAGCAGTTCTTC
TRBJ2-6,TRBV23-1,NA,NA,CASSQSIGIGGGANVLTF,TGCGCCAGCAGTCAATCTATCGGTATAGGCGGAGGGGCCAACGTCCTGACTTTC
TRBJ2-4,TRBV5-1,NA,many,CASSLSRTAIAKNIQYF,TGCGCCAGCAGCTTAAGTCGGACAGCTATAGCCAAAAACATTCAGTACTTC
TRBJ2-1,TRBV2,NA,many,CASSQQYNEQFF,TGTGCCAGCAGCCAACAGTACAATGAGCAGTTCTTC
TRBJ2-3,TRBV6-5,TRBD2,many,CASSYSKLREFTDTQYF,TGTGCCAGCAGTTACTCGAAGTTGCGGGAGTTCACAGATACGCAGTATTTT
TRBJ2-3,TRBV29-1,TRBD1,many,CSVETSDRTTDTQYF,TGCAGCGTCGAAACCTCGGACAGGACCACAGATACGCAGTATTTT
TRBJ2-7,TRBV6-1,NA,few,CASSQNRGITYEQYF,TGTGCCAGCAGTCAAAATCGGGGGATTACCTACGAGCAGTACTTC
TRBJ2-5,TRBV5-6,TRBD2,many,CASSLRMGLENQETQYF,TGTGCCAGCAGCCTCAGAATGGGACTAGAAAACCAAGAGACCCAGTACTTC
TRBJ1-1,TRBV5-4,NA,NA,CASSLPGRPEAFF,TGTGCCAGCAGCTTGCCAGGACGTCCTGAAGCTTTCTTT
TRBJ1-5,TRBV7-8,NA,NA,CASSLYLKQGNSNQPQHF,TGTGCCAGCAGCTTATACCTAAAGCAGGGTAACAGCAATCAGCCCCAGCATTTT
TRBJ2-7,TRBV19,TRBD1,few,CASRAGTEGYEQYF,TGTGCCAGTAGGGCCGGGACAGAAGGCTACGAGCAGTACTTC
TRBJ1-1,TRBV15,NA,many,CATSTNWDDTEAFF,TGTGCCACCAGCACGAACTGGGATGACACTGAAGCTTTCTTT
TRBJ1-1,TRBV6-1,NA,few,CATRAGPTHEAFF,TGTGCCACGAGAGCCGGGCCGACACATGAAGCTTTCTTT
TRBJ2-7,TRBV28,NA,many,CASTYRRRVGYEQYF,TGTGCCAGCACCTACCGGCGCAGGGTGGGCTACGAGCAGTACTTC
TRBJ2-3,TRBV7-2,NA,many,CASRVTLTDTQYF,TGTGCCAGCAGGGTTACGCTCACAGATACGCAGTATTTT
TRBJ2-3,TRBV20-1,NA,many,CSAPVIGRTDTQYF,TGCAGTGCCCCTGTTATAGGGCGCACAGATACGCAGTATTTT
TRBJ2-7,TRBV4-2,NA,many,CASSQVLRGEKGEQYF,TGTGCCAGCAGCCAAGTGCTACGAGGGGAGAAGGGGGAGCAGTACTTC
TRBJ1-2,TRBV11-2,NA,few,CASSLDLARPTQEGYTF,TGTGCCAGCAGCTTAGACCTGGCCCGGCCAACACAGGAGGGCTACACCTTC
TRBJ2-1,TRBV12-3/TRBV12-4,TRBD2,many,CASTPRLAGGGEQFF,TGTGCCAGCACTCCCCGACTAGCGGGAGGGGGTGAGCAGTTCTTC
TRBJ1-4,TRBV29-1,TRBD1,many,CSVQGANDEKLFF,TGCAGCGTACAGGGGGCGAACGATGAAAAACTGTTTTTT
TRBJ1-1,TRBV5-5,NA,few,CASTHGGSLNTEAFF,TGTGCCAGCACCCACGGGGGGAGCTTGAACACTGAAGCTTTCTTT
TRBJ2-2,TRBV28,NA,NA,CASSLSALTLTGELFF,TGTGCCAGCAGTTTGTCGGCACTCACACTCACCGGGGAGCTGTTTTTT
TRBJ2-7,TRBV20-1,TRBD2,few,CSAFNRTSGISYEQYF,TGCAGTGCTTTCAACCGGACTAGCGGGATTTCCTACGAGCAGTACTTC
TRBJ2-1,TRBV5-1,TRBD2,many,CASSSGGRTSGRRFF,TGCGCCAGCAGCAGTGGCGGCCGGACTAGCGGGAGGCGGTTCTTC
TRBJ2-1,TRBV14,TRBD2,many,CASSLLRAGVRYNEQFF,TGTGCCAGCAGCCTCCTACGGGCGGGAGTAAGGTACAATGAGCAGTTCTTC
TRBJ2-1,TRBV4-3,NA,many,CASSPRTNSYNEQFF,TGCGCCAGCAGCCCCAGGACTAACTCCTACAATGAGCAGTTCTTC
TRBJ2-7,TRBV7-3,NA,many,CASSLIARRDNPQYEQYF,TGTGCCAGCAGCTTAATTGCCCGGCGGGACAATCCCCAATACGAGCAGTACTTC
TRBJ1-5,TRBV20-1,NA,many,CSAQDRHSNQPQHF,TGCAGTGCCCAAGACAGACATAGCAATCAGCCCCAGCATTTT
TRBJ2-7,TRBV5-1,NA,many,CASSLKETGLGLNEQYF,TGCGCCAGCAGCTTGAAGGAAACAGGCCTGGGTTTGAACGAGCAGTACTTC
TRBJ2-3,TRBV6-1,NA,NA,CPSNLPGSQCF,TGTCCCAGCAATCTACCGGGATCACAGTGCTTT
TRBJ2-7,TRBV28,NA,NA,CASSQRVGTYEQYF,TGTGCCAGCAGTCAAAGGGTCGGCACCTACGAGCAGTACTTC